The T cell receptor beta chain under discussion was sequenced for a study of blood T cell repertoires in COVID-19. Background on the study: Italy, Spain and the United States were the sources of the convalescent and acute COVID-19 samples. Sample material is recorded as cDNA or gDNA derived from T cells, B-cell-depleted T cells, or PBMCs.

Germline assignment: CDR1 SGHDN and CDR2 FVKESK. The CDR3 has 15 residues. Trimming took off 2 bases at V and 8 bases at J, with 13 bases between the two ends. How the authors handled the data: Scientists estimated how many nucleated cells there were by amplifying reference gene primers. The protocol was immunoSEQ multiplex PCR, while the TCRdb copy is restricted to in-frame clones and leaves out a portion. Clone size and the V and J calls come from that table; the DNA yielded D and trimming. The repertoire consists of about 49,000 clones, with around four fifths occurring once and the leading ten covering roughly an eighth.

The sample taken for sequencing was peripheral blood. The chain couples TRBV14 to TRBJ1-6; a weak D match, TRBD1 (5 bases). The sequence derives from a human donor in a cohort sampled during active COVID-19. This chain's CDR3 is CASSQQGARYSPLHF. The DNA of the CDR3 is TGTGCCAGCAGCCAACAAGGGGCACGTTATTCACCCCTCCACTTT.